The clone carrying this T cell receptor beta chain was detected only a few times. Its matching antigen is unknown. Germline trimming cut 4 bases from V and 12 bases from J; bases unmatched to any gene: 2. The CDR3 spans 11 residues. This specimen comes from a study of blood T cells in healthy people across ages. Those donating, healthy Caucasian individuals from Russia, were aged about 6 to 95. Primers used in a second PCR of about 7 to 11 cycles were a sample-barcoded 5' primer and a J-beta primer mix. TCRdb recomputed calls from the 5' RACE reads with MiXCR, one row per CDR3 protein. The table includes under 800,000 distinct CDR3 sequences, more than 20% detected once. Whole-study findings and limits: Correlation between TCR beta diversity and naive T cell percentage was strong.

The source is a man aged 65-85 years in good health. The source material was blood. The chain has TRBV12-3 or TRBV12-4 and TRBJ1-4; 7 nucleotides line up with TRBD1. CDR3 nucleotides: TGTGCCAGCAGTTCCGGGACAGAACTGTTTTTT. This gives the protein CASSSGTELFF.